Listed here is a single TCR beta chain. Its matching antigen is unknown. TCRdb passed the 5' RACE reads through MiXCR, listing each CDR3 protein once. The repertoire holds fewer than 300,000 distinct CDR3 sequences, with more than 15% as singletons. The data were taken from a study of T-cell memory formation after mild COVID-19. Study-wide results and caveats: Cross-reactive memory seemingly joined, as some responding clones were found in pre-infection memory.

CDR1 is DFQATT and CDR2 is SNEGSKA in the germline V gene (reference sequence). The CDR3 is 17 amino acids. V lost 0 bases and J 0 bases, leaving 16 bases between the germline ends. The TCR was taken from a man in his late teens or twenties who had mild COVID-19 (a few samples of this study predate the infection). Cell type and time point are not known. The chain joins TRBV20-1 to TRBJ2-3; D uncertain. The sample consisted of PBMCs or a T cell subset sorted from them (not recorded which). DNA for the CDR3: TGCAGTGCTAGAGATCTCCGCGACCCCTCTAGCACAGATACGCAGTATTTT. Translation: CSARDLRDPSSTDTQYF.